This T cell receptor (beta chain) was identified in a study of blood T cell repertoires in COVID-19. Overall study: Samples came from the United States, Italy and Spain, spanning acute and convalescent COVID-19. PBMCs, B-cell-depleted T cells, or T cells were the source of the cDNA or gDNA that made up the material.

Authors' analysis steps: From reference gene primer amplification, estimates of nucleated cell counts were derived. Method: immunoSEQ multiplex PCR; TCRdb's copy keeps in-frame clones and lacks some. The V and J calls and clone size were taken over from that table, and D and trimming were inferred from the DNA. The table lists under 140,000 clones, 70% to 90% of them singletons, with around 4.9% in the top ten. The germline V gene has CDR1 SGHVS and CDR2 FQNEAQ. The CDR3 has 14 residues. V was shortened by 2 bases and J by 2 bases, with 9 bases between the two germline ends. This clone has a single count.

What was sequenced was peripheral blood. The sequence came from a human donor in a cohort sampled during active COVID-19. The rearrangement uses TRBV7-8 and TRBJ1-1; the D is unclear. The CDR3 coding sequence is TGTGCCAGCAGCTTAACTGGGAGAAACACTGAAGCTTTCTTT. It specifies CASSLTGRNTEAFF.